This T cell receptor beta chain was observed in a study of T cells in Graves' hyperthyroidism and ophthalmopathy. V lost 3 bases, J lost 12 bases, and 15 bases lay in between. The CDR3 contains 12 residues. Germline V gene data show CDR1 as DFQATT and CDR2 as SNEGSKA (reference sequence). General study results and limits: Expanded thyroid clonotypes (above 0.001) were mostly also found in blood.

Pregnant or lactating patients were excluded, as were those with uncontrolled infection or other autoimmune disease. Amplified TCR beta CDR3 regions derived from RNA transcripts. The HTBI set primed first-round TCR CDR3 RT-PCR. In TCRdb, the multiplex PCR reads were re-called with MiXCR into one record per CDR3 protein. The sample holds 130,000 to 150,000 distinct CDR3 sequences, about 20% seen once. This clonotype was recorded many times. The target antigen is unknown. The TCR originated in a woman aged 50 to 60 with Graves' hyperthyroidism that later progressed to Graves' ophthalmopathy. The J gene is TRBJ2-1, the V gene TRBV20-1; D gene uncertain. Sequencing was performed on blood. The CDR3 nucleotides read TGCAGTGCTAGCTTAGCCGGTCGAGGGCAGTTCTTC. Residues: CSASLAGRGQFF.